This TCR beta chain was obtained from a study of T cell responses to AZD1222 COVID-19 vaccine. Study outcomes and limitations: Vaccine-associated CD4 TCRs ranged over spike, dominating at 160-218 and 743-854. Only after the peak T cell response were repertoires sampled. Donors were chiefly white British, with a greater number of females, and clonal diversity was perhaps underestimated.

Only in-frame clones appear in the TCRdb table, and some are missing; sequencing was by immunoSEQ multiplex PCR. The sample has 75,000 to 100,000 clones, 90% seen once. As for this clone: Antigen specificity is unknown.

The sample in question was peripheral blood, obtained on day 0 of AZD1222 vaccination. The TCR sequence derives from an adult in good health.

CDR3 DNA sequence: TGTGCCAGCAGTAGGAGCCCGAGCAATCAGCCCCAGCATTTT. Translation: CASSRSPSNQPQHF. The rearrangement uses TRBV28 and TRBJ1-5; D uncertain. The V end was cut by 5 bases, the J end by 1 base, with 9 bases between. The germline V gene encodes CDR1 MDHEN and CDR2 SYDVKM. The CDR3 contains 14 residues.